Below, 9 T cell receptor beta chains from the same sample are listed, as sequenced in a study of human T cells and chemical hapten exposure. As to time point: patch test 1, 2 weeks after DPC sensitization. Specified treatment: therapeutic diphenylcyclopropenone sensitization with weekly scalp DPC. One entry per CDR3 protein results from TCRdb running MiXCR on the RACE reads. The sample has around 380,000 distinct CDR3 sequences, 4% to 5.5% seen once. The specimen was whole blood, collected in connection with sensitization to the hapten diphenylcyclopropenone (DPC). The receptors were sampled from a woman aged 45-60 years with alopecia areata. Some clones in this sample may be carry-over from other donors' samples.

This clonotype occurred many times. This chain uses TRBV13 with TRBJ2-4; the D call may be TRBD1 or TRBD2 (6 bases each). Germline assignment: CDR1 PRHDT and CDR2 FYEKMQ (reference sequence). The CDR3 is 15 residues long. V lost 0 bases, J lost 9 bases, and 15 bases lay in between. The CDR3 loop is CASSLGGPGASIQYF. In DNA form, the CDR3 reads TGTGCCAGCAGCTTAGGCGGGCCGGGGGCGTCCATTCAGTACTTC.

This clonotype was counted many times. This chain connects TRBV14 to TRBJ2-3; D unclear. The ends were cut back, 1 base at V and 5 bases at J, with 13 bases in the middle. The germline V gene encodes CDR1 SGHDN and CDR2 FVKESK. The CDR3 consists of 15 residues. The CDR3 loop is CASSQVGSTQDTQYF. CDR3 nucleotides: TGTGCCAGCAGCCAAGTTGGTTCTACCCAAGATACGCAGTATTTT.

This clonotype was recorded at least ten times. The chain has TRBV29-1 and TRBJ2-3; 8 bases are a match to TRBD2. With 8 bases clipped from V and 4 bases from J, the junction kept 8 bases outside the gene matches. The CDR3 runs 13 residues. Germline CDR1 and CDR2: SQVTM and ANQGSEA. The chain's CDR3 is CSLVGGLADTQYF. In nucleotides, the CDR3 is TGCAGCCTAGTGGGGGGACTAGCAGATACGCAGTATTTT.

The sample holds many counts of this clonotype. This chain links TRBV6-2 or TRBV6-3 with TRBJ1-1; TRBD1 aligns across 7 bases. CDR1 is MNHEY, CDR2 SVGEGT, per germline. This CDR3 is built from 13 residues. The V gene end was trimmed by 11 bases and the J gene end by 3 bases; junction bases not matched to a gene: 9. In DNA, the CDR3 is TGTGCCGGACGTACCACAGGGGACACTGAAGCTTTCTTT. Its translation: CAGRTTGDTEAFF.

This clonotype was counted ten times or more. The chain employs TRBV30 and TRBJ2-1; D is unclear. Germline lookup yields CDR1 GTSNPN and CDR2 SVGIG (reference sequence). Trimming left V 3 bases short and J 1 base short, with 7 bases between. This CDR3 has 13 residues. The CDR3 DNA follows: TGTGCCTGGAGGGAACGATCCTACAATGAGCAGTTCTTC. Its protein product is CAWRERSYNEQFF.

The chain combines TRBV12-3 or TRBV12-4 with TRBJ1-4, with 7 bases identical to TRBD1. Trimming at V came to 6 bases and at J to 2 bases, leaving 9 bases not matched to a gene. CDR3 size: 16 residues. For the CDR3, the DNA is TGTGCCAGCAGCCGAAACAGGGGAAGCACTAATGAAAAACTGTTTTTT. Translated, it gives CASSRNRGSTNEKLFF.

This clonotype appeared many times. The chain is built from TRBV5-1 and TRBJ2-3; 8 bases agree with TRBD2. Germline-derived CDR1 and CDR2 are SGHRS and YFSETQ. The CDR3 length is 15 residues. The V gene end was trimmed by 0 bases and the J gene end by 2 bases; junction bases not matched to a gene: 2. The CDR3 here is CASSLDSGATDTQYF. Written as DNA, the CDR3 is TGCGCCAGCAGCTTGGATAGCGGGGCCACAGATACGCAGTATTTT.

This clonotype was seen a handful of times. Compared with germline, one end of the junction differs, possibly owing to a read error. The chain employs TRBV28 and TRBJ2-3; no clear D gene. The CDR3 is made up of 11 amino acids. Germline V gene data show CDR1 as MDHEN and CDR2 as SYDVKM. The CDR3 nucleotides are TGTGCCAGCAGTTTCTCGGGCCCTCTGAATTTT. Encoded protein: CASSFSGPLNF.

This clonotype occurred a few times. The chain employs TRBV15 and TRBJ2-1; 10 bases match TRBD1. Germline V gene lookup returns CDR1 LNHNV and CDR2 YYDKDF (reference sequence). The CDR3 consists of 16 residues. The junction had 5 bases not matched to a gene; V was cut back by 2 bases and J by 4 bases. DNA for the CDR3: TGTGCCACCAGCAGACAACCGGGACAGGGGTACAATGAGCAGTTCTTC. Protein sequence: CATSRQPGQGYNEQFF.